Listed here are 17 T cell receptor beta chains from one sample, sequenced in a study of blood T cell repertoires in COVID-19. TCRdb's copy holds only in-frame clones and misses some; the assay was immunoSEQ multiplex PCR. Among roughly 200,000 clones listed, 70% to 90% were seen once. Specimen: peripheral blood. These receptors were collected from a woman aged 45-65 years with COVID-19, enrolled during active disease.

The V call is TRBV9, the J call TRBJ2-2, with 7 bases that match TRBD2. The germline gives CDR1 SGDLS, CDR2 YYNGEE. This CDR3 is 16 amino acids long. The junction had 7 bases not matched to a gene; V was cut back by 0 bases and J by 5 bases. Here the CDR3 DNA reads TGTGCCAGCAGCGTAGTTCCAGCGGGGAGTACCGGGGAGCTGTTTTTT. This codes for CASSVVPAGSTGELFF.

This chain connects TRBV7-2 to TRBJ2-3; D is possibly TRBD2 (6 bases). The germline V and J ends were trimmed by 4 bases and 4 bases, with 18 bases remaining between them. The germline V gene has CDR1 SGHTA and CDR2 FQGNSA. CDR3 size: 16 residues. The CDR3 coding sequence is TGTGCCAGCAGCTCCAGATGGGACTTCGAGTCAGATACGCAGTATTTT. Its protein product is CASSSRWDFESDTQYF.

V gene TRBV7-2 combines with J gene TRBJ1-5; TRBD1 matches 8 bases. The CDR3 length is 14 residues. The germline CDR1 and CDR2 sequences are SGHTA and FQGNSA. The ends lost 3 bases at V and 2 bases at J; junction bases unmatched: 0. The CDR3 region has the DNA TGTGCCAGCAGCTTGGGACAGGGCAATCAGCCCCAGCATTTT. Protein product: CASSLGQGNQPQHF.

This chain joins TRBV21-1 and TRBJ1-6; TRBD1 is the table's D call, not checked against the DNA. TRBV21-1 is recorded as a pseudogene. The CDR3 spans 13 residues. The CDR3 nucleotides are TGTGCCAGCAGCGGTCCAGGGGATTCACCCCTCCACTTT. Protein product: CASSGPGDSPLHF.

The V and J genes are TRBV21-1 and TRBJ2-7; the table's D call TRBD2 went unverified against the DNA. TRBV21-1 is a pseudogene. The CDR3 sequence is 14 residues long. CDR3 loop: CASSKDRVSYEQYV. CDR3 DNA sequence: TGTGCCAGCAGCAAAGATCGGGTATCCTACGAGCAGTACGTC.

The chain combines TRBV6-4 with TRBJ2-3; TRBD2 matches at 11 bases. There are 15 residues in the CDR3. Trimming took 3 bases from V and 2 from J; bases not matched to a gene: 1. CDR1 is MRHNA and CDR2 is SNTAGT in the germline V gene. The CDR3 DNA reads TGTGCCAGCAGTGATAGCGGGGGGGCCACAGATACGCAGTATTTT. This sequence encodes CASSDSGGATDTQYF.

CDR3 region: CASSFLRAGELFF. In nucleotides, the CDR3 is TGTGCCAGCAGTTTTCTCCGGGCCGGGGAGCTGTTTTTT. This chain connects TRBV28 to TRBJ2-2; D unresolved. The CDR3 is made up of 13 amino acids. V was shortened by 3 bases and J by 6 bases, with 8 bases between the two germline ends. Germline lookup yields CDR1 MDHEN and CDR2 SYDVKM.

The CDR3 sequence is CASSVTGSNSPLHF. CDR3 DNA sequence: TGTGCCAGCAGCGTGACAGGGAGTAATTCACCCCTCCACTTT. The V call is TRBV7-2, the J call TRBJ1-6; 7 bases align to TRBD1. Germline trimming cut 5 bases from V and 6 bases from J; bases unmatched to any gene: 4. The CDR3 is 14 residues long. CDR1 is SGHTA, CDR2 FQGNSA, per germline.

In nucleotides, the CDR3 is TGTGCCAGCAGTTTAGGGGCAGCCCTGGTAGGCAAAAACATTCAGTACTTC. This codes for CASSLGAALVGKNIQYF. The rearrangement joins TRBV28 to TRBJ2-4, with a weak D call TRBD1 (5 bases). The germline CDR1 and CDR2 sequences are MDHEN and SYDVKM. The ends were cut back, 2 bases at V and 3 bases at J, with 17 bases in the middle. CDR3 length equals 17 residues. The entire variable domain, with the rest obtained from reference TRBV28 and TRBJ2-4, is as follows: DVKVTQSSRYLVKRTGEKVFLECVQDMDHENMFWYRQDPGLGLRLIYFSYDVKMKEKGDIPEGYSVSREKKERFSLILESASTNQTSMYLCASSLGAALVGKNIQYFGAGTRLSVL.

The chain carries TRBV30 and TRBJ2-1; possible D gene TRBD1, 5 bases. The CDR3 contains 12 residues. Between the trimmed V and J ends, which lost 2 bases and 5 bases, there was a span of 7 bases. Germline CDR1 reads GTSNPN; CDR2 reads SVGIG (reference sequence). In DNA, the CDR3 is TGTGCCTGGAGTTCAGGGCACAATGAGCAGTTCTTC. Translation: CAWSSGHNEQFF.

The J gene is TRBJ2-1, the V gene TRBV11-2; perhaps TRBD1 as D (5 bases). The V end was cut by 3 bases, the J end by 8 bases, with 17 bases between. Germline loops: CDR1 SGHAT, CDR2 FQNNGV. CDR3 length: 15 amino acids. CDR3 coding DNA: TGTGCCAGCAGCTTCGCGGCAGGGCAGATCGATGAGCAGTTCTTC. It specifies CASSFAAGQIDEQFF.

This clone has a single count. The chain links TRBV19 to TRBJ2-2, with 8 bases identical to TRBD2. In germline, CDR1 is LNHDA, CDR2 SQIVND (reference sequence). Unmatched junction bases numbered 16, after V lost 9 bases and J lost 1 base. The CDR3 is 18 residues long. The CDR3: CASSRIGLAHMNTGELFF. In DNA, the CDR3 is TGTGCCAGCTCACGAATTGGACTAGCCCATATGAACACCGGGGAGCTGTTTTTT. The variable domain in full, with the rest retrieved from reference TRBV19 and TRBJ2-2, is DGGITQSPKYLFRKEGQNVTLSCEQNLNHDAMYWYRQDPGQGLRLIYYSQIVNDFQKGDIAEGYSVSREKKESFPLTVTSAQKNPTAFYLCASSRIGLAHMNTGELFFGEGSRLTVL.

V is TRBV19 and J is TRBJ1-4; TRBD1 agrees at 8 bases. The CDR3 has 16 amino acids. V was pared by 5 bases and J by 5 bases, with 10 bases of the junction left unmatched. Per germline, CDR1 LNHDA and CDR2 SQIVND (reference sequence). The CDR3 sequence: CASSALPGQENEKLFF. In DNA, the CDR3 is TGTGCCAGTAGTGCCCTCCCGGGACAGGAGAATGAAAAACTGTTTTTT.

This chain uses TRBV11-3 with TRBJ1-1, with D unclear. The germline CDR1 and CDR2 sequences are SGHNT and YENEEA. Trimming took off 4 bases at V and 2 bases at J, with 5 bases between the two ends. This CDR3 spans 12 amino acids. The CDR3 region has the DNA TGTGCCAGCAGCTCCTTTAACACTGAAGCTTTCTTT. It codes for CASSSFNTEAFF.

V usage is TRBV23-1 and J usage is TRBJ1-3; D is ambiguous. TRBV23-1 is labeled an ORF, and its function is uncertain. The V end was cut by 2 bases, the J end by 0 bases, with 20 bases between. The CDR3 spans 19 residues. The CDR3 region is CASSQKHRPDLVSGNTIYF. The CDR3 nucleotides read TGCGCCAGCAGTCAAAAGCATAGACCGGACTTGGTCTCTGGAAACACCATATATTTT.

The rearrangement joins TRBV6-2 or TRBV6-3 to TRBJ1-2, with a tentative D call TRBD1 (5 bases). The CDR3 runs 15 residues. Germline values: CDR1 MNHEY, CDR2 SVGEGT. V lost 6 bases, J lost 0 bases, and 14 bases lay in between. The CDR3: CASRPPDSPNYGYTF. The CDR3 nucleotides read TGTGCCAGCAGACCTCCCGACAGTCCTAACTATGGCTACACCTTC.

The chain couples TRBV3-1 (or the pseudogene TRBV3-2) to TRBJ1-5; D might be TRBD1 (5 bases). Germline V gene lookup returns CDR1 LGHDT and CDR2 YNNKEL (reference sequence). The CDR3 loop spans 13 amino acids. V gave up 2 bases and J gave up 6 bases, with 8 bases separating them. In nucleotides, the CDR3 is TGTGCCAGCAGCCAACAGGGATCTCAGCCCCAGCATTTT. This translates into CASSQQGSQPQHF.